A selection of T cell receptor beta chains follows, all from one sample in a study of blood T cell repertoires in COVID-19. The repertoire was sequenced with immunoSEQ multiplex PCR; TCRdb's copy has only in-frame clones and lacks some. The sample holds about 110,000 clones; about 80% are singletons and the top ten take around 4%. The specimen sequenced was peripheral blood. Receptor source: a woman older than 75 with acute or convalescent COVID-19. CDR3s include the opening cysteine and the closing phenylalanine or tryptophan. The D gene is left open where the match is weak. The size entry is marked missing in some rows and otherwise reads once, few, many or a size class.

abundance	len	v_gene	j_gene	d_gene	CDR3aa	CDR3nt
.	15	TRBV7-8	TRBJ2-7	TRBD2	CASSLEAGGVYEQYF	TGTGCCAGCAGCTTAGAAGCGGGGGGGGTCTACGAGCAGTACTTC
.	13	TRBV28	TRBJ2-1	.	CASSSPLTDEQFF	TGTGCCAGCAGTTCCCCCCTCACGGATGAGCAGTTCTTC
.	13	TRBV24-1	TRBJ2-1	.	CATSPNIAYEQFF	TGTGCCACCAGCCCCAACATAGCATATGAGCAGTTCTTC
.	12	TRBV15	TRBJ2-1	TRBD1	CATSQGVSEQFF	TGTGCCACCAGTCAGGGGGTTTCGGAGCAGTTCTTC
few	14	TRBV2	TRBJ2-1	.	CASGWDSNYNEQFF	TGTGCCAGCGGGTGGGACTCTAACTACAATGAGCAGTTCTTC
.	12	TRBV7-8	TRBJ2-5	.	CASSQSRETQYF	TGTGCCAGCAGCCAGAGTCGGGAGACCCAGTACTTC
.	14	TRBV27	TRBJ1-1	.	CASSLTGSSTEAFF	TGTGCCAGCAGTTTGACAGGATCGTCGACTGAAGCTTTCTTT
.	14	TRBV6-5	TRBJ1-5	.	CASNPGTRNQPQHF	TGTGCCAGCAACCCGGGGACTAGGAATCAGCCCCAGCATTTT
.	13	TRBV29-1	TRBJ2-4	TRBD2	CSVSSGGVNIQYF	TGCAGCGTATCTAGCGGGGGGGTGAACATTCAGTACTTC
.	14	TRBV7-9	TRBJ1-2	TRBD1	CASSLGQGNYGYTF	TGTGCCAGCAGCTTAGGACAGGGGAACTATGGCTACACCTTC
.	14	TRBV5-5	TRBJ1-4	.	CASSLLTTNEKLFF	TGTGCCAGCAGCTTGTTAACAACTAATGAAAAACTGTTTTTT
.	15	TRBV5-1	TRBJ1-2	.	CASSLGGVQGYGYTF	TGCGCCAGCAGCTTGGGCGGGGTACAAGGCTATGGCTACACCTTC
.	16	TRBV7-9	TRBJ2-1	.	CASSPLMGSSYNEQFF	TGTGCCAGCAGCCCCCTGATGGGCAGCTCCTACAATGAGCAGTTCTTC
.	12	TRBV10-1	TRBJ2-2	.	CASSESGRELFF	TGCGCCAGCAGTGAGTCGGGCCGGGAGCTGTTTTTT
.	15	TRBV7-8	TRBJ1-5	.	CASSLALYSNQPQHF	TGTGCCAGCAGCTTAGCACTGTATAGCAATCAGCCCCAGCATTTT
.	13	TRBV27	TRBJ2-7	TRBD1	CARAGTEGREQYF	TGTGCCAGAGCCGGGACAGAAGGGCGCGAGCAGTACTTC
.	12	TRBV3-1/TRBV3-2	TRBJ1-1	.	CASSQGRRMAFF	TGTGCCAGCAGCCAAGGCCGGAGGATGGCTTTCTTT
.	14	TRBV6-1	TRBJ1-2	TRBD1	CASSEGQGNYGYTF	TGTGCCAGCAGTGAGGGACAGGGGAACTATGGCTACACCTTC
.	14	TRBV5-1	TRBJ2-7	TRBD2	CASSWGTSGNGPDF	TGCGCCAGCAGCTGGGGGACTAGCGGGAACGGACCCGACTTC
once	13	TRBV12-3/TRBV12-4	TRBJ1-5	TRBD1	CASSWTGAETQHF	TGTGCCAGCAGTTGGACAGGGGCGGAGACCCAGCATTTT
.	14	TRBV3-1/TRBV3-2	TRBJ2-4	TRBD2	CASSFRGLGNIQYF	TGTGCCAGCAGCTTTCGGGGACTAGGAAACATTCAGTACTTC
.	15	TRBV27	TRBJ2-5	TRBD1	CASLSATGGRETQYF	TGTGCCAGTCTATCCGCGACAGGGGGCAGAGAGACCCAGTACTTC
.	15	TRBV2	TRBJ2-3	.	CASSLRLQYTDTQYF	TGTGCCAGCAGTCTGAGACTACAATACACAGATACGCAGTATTTT
.	15	TRBV10-3	TRBJ2-3	.	CAIRMTGLSTDTQYF	TGTGCCATCAGGATGACAGGACTTTCCACAGATACGCAGTATTTT
.	17	TRBV7-9	TRBJ1-5	.	CASSLETVEGQPQPQHF	TGTGCCAGCAGCTTAGAGACGGTGGAGGGCCAGCCACAGCCCCAGCATTTT
.	14	TRBV2	TRBJ1-6	TRBD1	CASRGQGAGSPLHF	TGTGCCAGCAGGGGACAGGGGGCCGGTTCACCCCTCCACTTT
.	18	TRBV4-1	TRBJ2-1	TRBD2	CASSQGYPGLSSYNEQFF	TGCGCCAGCAGCCAGGGTTATCCGGGACTAAGCTCCTACAATGAGCAGTTCTTC
.	16	TRBV4-2	TRBJ2-1	TRBD1	CASSQARTGGMDEQFF	TGTGCCAGCAGCCAAGCCCGGACAGGGGGTATGGATGAGCAGTTCTTC
.	14	TRBV3-1/TRBV3-2	TRBJ2-3	TRBD2	CASSHSGNTDTQYF	TGTGCCAGCAGCCATAGCGGGAACACAGATACGCAGTATTTT
.	13	TRBV30	TRBJ2-2	.	CAWSVGYREKLFF	TGTGCCTGGAGTGTAGGATACAGGGAGAAGCTGTTTTTT
.	14	TRBV19	TRBJ1-4	.	CASTPGQLNEKLFF	TGTGCCAGTACCCCAGGACAGTTAAATGAAAAACTGTTTTTT
few	16	TRBV18	TRBJ2-2	TRBD1	CASSPIDRDNTGELFF	TGTGCCAGCTCACCAATCGACAGGGACAACACCGGGGAGCTGTTTTTT
.	15	TRBV2	TRBJ2-2	TRBD1	CASSAGQGITGELFF	TGTGCCAGCAGTGCGGGACAGGGAATCACCGGGGAGCTGTTTTTT
once	14	TRBV5-1	TRBJ1-4	TRBD1	CASSLAQGDEKLFF	TGCGCCAGCAGCTTGGCTCAGGGGGATGAAAAACTGTTTTTT
.	16	TRBV5-1	TRBJ2-2	.	CASSPAGQTNTGELFF	TGCGCCAGCAGCCCGGCGGGACAGACAAACACCGGGGAGCTGTTTTTT
.	14	TRBV5-1	TRBJ1-5	.	CASSTGQNNQPQHF	TGCGCCAGCAGCACCGGACAGAATAATCAGCCCCAGCATTTT
.	14	TRBV19	TRBJ2-3	.	CASSIAGSTDTQYF	TGTGCCAGTAGTATAGCAGGGAGCACAGATACGCAGTATTTT
few	16	TRBV7-3	TRBJ2-2	.	CASSLNSWGDTGELFF	TGTGCCAGCAGCTTAAACTCTTGGGGGGACACCGGGGAGCTGTTTTTT
.	12	TRBV6-1	TRBJ1-3	.	CASSEQGNTIYF	TGTGCCAGCAGTGAACAGGGAAACACCATATATTTT
.	15	TRBV7-9	TRBJ1-1	.	CASSPFGLQNTEAFF	TGTGCCAGCAGCCCCTTTGGACTCCAGAACACTGAAGCTTTCTTT
.	15	TRBV27	TRBJ1-5	TRBD1	CASRGTGGSNQPQHF	TGTGCCAGCAGGGGGACAGGGGGAAGCAATCAGCCCCAGCATTTT
.	14	TRBV9	TRBJ2-2	TRBD1	CASSSRTGPGELFF	TGTGCCAGCAGCTCGCGGACAGGGCCCGGGGAGCTGTTTTTT
.	15	TRBV3-1/TRBV3-2	TRBJ2-7	TRBD1	CASSQDRGQGGEQYF	TGTGCCAGCAGCCAAGATCGAGGACAGGGAGGCGAGCAGTACTTC
.	15	TRBV4-2	TRBJ2-7	TRBD1	CASSQVGRDSYEQYF	TGTGCCAGCAGCCAAGTGGGCCGGGACAGCTACGAGCAGTACTTC
few	14	TRBV5-1	TRBJ1-6	TRBD1	CASSPGQGGSPLHF	TGCGCCAGCAGCCCCGGACAGGGTGGTTCACCCCTCCACTTT
.	15	TRBV7-2	TRBJ1-3	.	CASSRGATSGNTIYF	TGTGCCAGCAGCCGGGGGGCGACCTCTGGAAACACCATATATTTT
.	14	TRBV3-1/TRBV3-2	TRBJ1-2	.	CASSPLASNYGYTF	TGTGCCAGCAGCCCCCTCGCGAGTAACTATGGCTACACCTTC
.	16	TRBV15	TRBJ1-5	.	CATSREGGFLPRSQHF	TGTGCCACCAGCAGAGAAGGAGGGTTCCTCCCGAGGTCCCAGCATTTT
.	16	TRBV5-5	TRBJ2-3	.	CASSLLARGSTDTQYF	TGTGCCAGCAGCCTACTAGCGAGGGGGAGCACAGATACGCAGTATTTT
.	13	TRBV3-1/TRBV3-2	TRBJ2-1	.	CASSQGAVAAQFF	TGTGCCAGCAGCCAGGGAGCGGTAGCGGCGCAGTTCTTC
.	15	TRBV11-3	TRBJ2-1	TRBD2	CASSSLAGGPAEQFF	TGTGCCAGCAGCTCCCTAGCGGGAGGGCCGGCCGAGCAGTTCTTC
.	17	TRBV19	TRBJ2-1	TRBD2	CASSIGVTSGANNEQFF	TGTGCCAGTAGTATTGGAGTGACTAGCGGGGCTAACAATGAGCAGTTCTTC
.	16	TRBV5-1	TRBJ2-3	.	CASSLEFSGATDTQYF	TGCGCCAGCAGCTTGGAGTTCAGCGGAGCCACAGATACGCAGTATTTT
many	12	TRBV21-1	TRBJ2-7	.	CASSSTDYEQYF	TGTGCCAGCAGCAGCACAGACTACGAGCAGTACTTC
once	14	TRBV11-2	TRBJ2-7	TRBD2	CASSRAGGPYEQYF	TGTGCCAGCAGCCGCGCGGGGGGGCCCTACGAGCAGTACTTC
.	13	TRBV10-1	TRBJ2-2	.	CASRKDSTGELFF	TGCGCCAGCAGGAAAGACAGCACCGGGGAGCTGTTTTTT
.	16	TRBV7-8	TRBJ2-7	.	CASSPGEVNRGHEQYF	TGTGCCAGCAGCCCAGGTGAGGTGAATAGGGGCCACGAGCAGTACTTC